This paragraph covers one T cell receptor (beta chain) sequence. The data derive from a study of blood T cell repertoires in COVID-19. Study at large: From the United States, Italy and Spain came samples of acute and convalescent COVID-19. T cells, B-cell-depleted T cells, or PBMCs supplied cDNA or gDNA.

Germline V gene data show CDR1 as SGHTA and CDR2 as FQGNSA. V lost 3 bases, J lost 3 bases, and 14 bases lay in between. This CDR3 has 15 amino acids. In the original processing: Estimation of nucleated cell counts was performed using reference gene primer amplification. The assay was immunoSEQ multiplex PCR, and TCRdb's table has in-frame clones only and misses some. V, J and clone size reflect that table, while D and trimming were determined from the DNA. The table has over 100,000 clones, 75% to 85% seen once. The sequencing input was peripheral blood. The chain uses TRBV7-2 and TRBJ1-2, with D perhaps matching TRBD1 (5 bases). This TCR came from a human donor in a cohort sampled during active COVID-19. The CDR3 DNA sequence: TGTGCCAGCAGCTTCGCGGGGCGATTGGACTATGGCTACACCTTC. Translated: CASSFAGRLDYGYTF.